Below, 28 T cell receptor beta chains from the same sample are listed, as sequenced in a study of Tregs in tolerant kidney transplant recipients. Produced via immunoSEQ multiplex PCR; TCRdb's table is partial and in-frame only. Here the sample spans under 300,000 clones, roughly four fifths being singletons. The sample consisted of CD4+ T cells from blood. The receptors were sampled from a human donor in good health.

The V gene is TRBV30, the J gene TRBJ2-1; 8 bases align to TRBD1. The CDR3 length is 12 residues. V shed 7 bases, J shed 8 bases, and the junction held 7 bases outside the gene matches. Per germline, CDR1 GTSNPN and CDR2 SVGIG (reference sequence). The CDR3 nucleotides read TGTGCCTCCATACAGGGGGTCGATGAGCAGTTCTTC. This encodes CASIQGVDEQFF.

This clone appeared a single time. The rearrangement joins TRBV11-1 to TRBJ2-1; D gene ambiguous. Germline V lookup: CDR1 SGHAT, CDR2 FQDESV (reference sequence). This CDR3 is built from 14 residues. Trimming removed 1 base at V and 9 bases at J, with 13 bases between. The CDR3 DNA follows: TGTGCCAGCAGCTTAGATGGGTACGGCGTTGAGCAGTTCTTC. This encodes CASSLDGYGVEQFF.

As to this clone: The sample contains more than one DNA sequence encoding this CDR3. The rearrangement links TRBV14 to TRBJ1-1; unclear D gene. The V end was cut by 2 bases, the J end by 0 bases, with 4 bases between. CDR1 is SGHDN, CDR2 FVKESK, per germline. The CDR3 extends over 13 amino acids. The CDR3 reads CASSQSLNTEAFF. The CDR3 DNA reads as TGTGCCAGCAGCCAAAGTTTGAACACTGAAGCTTTCTTT. The full variable domain, with the rest looked up from reference TRBV14 and TRBJ1-1, is EAGVTQFPSHSVIEKGQTVTLRCDPISGHDNLYWYRRVMGKEIKFLLHFVKESKQDESGMPNNRFLAERTGGTYSTLKVQPAELEDSGVYFCASSQSLNTEAFFGQGTRLTVV.

Written as DNA, the CDR3 is TGTGCCAGCAGCTTAGTGACTAGCGGCTACAATGAGCAGTTCTTC. It encodes CASSLVTSGYNEQFF. The chain links TRBV13 to TRBJ2-1; 9 bases are shared with TRBD2. The junction had 1 base not matched to a gene; V was cut back by 1 base and J by 3 bases. The CDR3 runs to 15 residues. Per the germline V gene, CDR1 is PRHDT and CDR2 is FYEKMQ (reference sequence).

V and J are TRBV29-1 and TRBJ1-1; D is possibly TRBD1 (6 bases). The CDR3 covers 15 residues. Trimming removed 0 bases from V and 1 base from J, with 12 bases in between. The germline V gene has CDR1 SQVTM and CDR2 ANQGSEA. In DNA, the CDR3 is TGCAGCGTTGAAGAGAGGGGGGGCCGGAACACTGAAGCTTTCTTT. Its translation: CSVEERGGRNTEAFF.

This chain connects TRBV4-1 to TRBJ1-2, with no clear D. The germline V and J ends were trimmed by 0 bases and 4 bases, with 15 bases remaining between them. The CDR3 runs to 16 residues. Germline-derived CDR1 and CDR2 are MGHRA and YSYEKL. Here the CDR3 DNA reads TGCGCCAGCAGCCAAGATCAATCAGGACGCCTCTATGGCTACACCTTC. This codes for CASSQDQSGRLYGYTF.

CDR3 in DNA: TGTGCCATCAGTGAGGAGGTCCCCGGTCAGCCCCAGCATTTT. Its translation is CAISEEVPGQPQHF. This sequence joins TRBV10-3 and TRBJ1-5, with unresolved D. Germline-derived CDR1 and CDR2 are ENHRY and SYGVKD. The CDR3 totals 14 residues. The germline V and J ends were trimmed by 2 bases and 6 bases, with 11 bases remaining between them.

J is TRBJ2-7 and V is TRBV4-1, with 8 positions matching TRBD2. The CDR3 is made up of 14 amino acids. The V gene's germline CDR1 is MGHRA and CDR2 YSYEKL. V gave up 0 bases and J gave up 9 bases; unmatched junction bases: 7. The DNA for the CDR3 is TGCGCCAGCAGCCAAGACGGGGGGGAGATGAGGCAGTACTTC. It translates to CASSQDGGEMRQYF.

The CDR3 region has the DNA TGCGCCAGCAGCTCGACAGACACCTACGAGCAGTACTTC. Translation gives CASSSTDTYEQYF. V gene TRBV5-1 combines with J gene TRBJ2-7, with TRBD1 as a possible D gene (5 bases). From germline, CDR1 is SGHRS and CDR2 YFSETQ. The CDR3 sequence is 13 residues long. Trimming pared 3 bases from V and 2 bases from J, leaving 9 bases between.

The chain uses TRBV6-5 and TRBJ1-5; 7 bases map to TRBD1. From germline, CDR1 is MNHEY and CDR2 SVGAGI. V lost 4 bases to trimming and J lost 2 bases; unmatched junction nucleotides: 8. The CDR3 sequence is 16 residues long. The CDR3 region has the DNA TGTGCCAGCAGTTTACAGGGGTGGCATGGCAATCAGCCCCAGCATTTT. Translation gives CASSLQGWHGNQPQHF.

This clone appeared a single time. This chain connects TRBV4-1 to TRBJ2-1; 7 bases line up with TRBD2. The CDR3 contains 16 residues. With V trimmed by 1 base and J by 6 bases, 9 bases remained unmatched. Germline V gene sequence: CDR1 MGHRA, CDR2 YSYEKL. The CDR3 nucleotides are TGCGCCAGCAGCCAAGTTTGGCGGGAGCGGGTCAATGAGCAGTTCTTC. The encoded protein is CASSQVWRERVNEQFF.

The chain carries TRBV7-6 and TRBJ1-2, with TRBD1 as a possible D gene (5 bases). The germline V gene has CDR1 SGHVS and CDR2 FNYEAQ. With 4 bases removed from V and 4 bases from J, the gap between germline ends came to 10 bases. The CDR3 is 13 residues long. In nucleotides, the CDR3 is TGTGCCAGCAGCTCCGGGGCGGGCTATGGCTACACCTTC. As protein: CASSSGAGYGYTF. Using reference TRBV7-6 and TRBJ1-2 for the parts outside the CDR3, the full variable domain is GAGVSQSPRYKVTKRGQDVALRCDPISGHVSLYWYRQALGQGPEFLTYFNYEAQQDKSGLPNDRFSAERPEGSISTLTIQRTEQRDSAMYRCASSSGAGYGYTFGSGTRLTVV.

This clone showed up just once. The chain joins TRBV19 to TRBJ1-5; the D is unclear. Germline V lookup: CDR1 LNHDA, CDR2 SQIVND (reference sequence). This CDR3 spans 13 amino acids. V gave up 4 bases and J gave up 4 bases, with 8 bases separating them. In DNA form, the CDR3 reads TGTGCCAGTAGTAGGCAAATTAATCAGCCCCAGCATTTT. Protein sequence: CASSRQINQPQHF.

This chain links TRBV5-1 with TRBJ2-1; 12 bases agree with TRBD2. Germline values: CDR1 SGHRS, CDR2 YFSETQ. This CDR3 contains 15 residues. Trimming took 3 bases from V and 3 from J; bases not matched to a gene: 1. CDR3 protein: CASSWTSGVYNEQFF. Here the CDR3 DNA reads TGCGCCAGCAGCTGGACTAGCGGGGTCTACAATGAGCAGTTCTTC.

DNA of the CDR3: TGCGCCAGCAGCTTGACCGTTGTCAACTACAACGAGCAGTACTTC. Translation: CASSLTVVNYNEQYF. This chain connects TRBV5-1 to TRBJ2-7; D remains ambiguous. CDR3 length equals 15 residues. The V and J ends lost 1 base and 5 bases respectively, with 16 bases between them. In germline, CDR1 is SGHRS, CDR2 YFSETQ.

The count of this clone is one. This rearrangement joins TRBV5-1 to TRBJ1-2, with no clear D. Germline-derived CDR1 and CDR2 are SGHRS and YFSETQ. The CDR3 totals 15 residues. The V end was cut by 2 bases, the J end by 5 bases, with 16 bases between. The CDR3 here is CASSFGLTGMYGYTF. The CDR3, as DNA: TGCGCCAGCAGCTTCGGACTTACGGGGATGTATGGCTACACCTTC.

The rearrangement joins TRBV29-1 to TRBJ2-5; 11 nucleotides agree with TRBD1. The germline V gene has CDR1 SQVTM and CDR2 ANQGSEA. The J segment lost 5 bases and the V segment lost 2 bases, leaving 4 bases of the junction unmatched. This CDR3 is built from 14 residues. CDR3 region: CSVERTGGLETQYF. The CDR3 region has the DNA TGCAGCGTTGAAAGGACAGGGGGCTTGGAGACCCAGTACTTC.

The chain employs TRBV7-2 and TRBJ1-1, with D unclear. V lost 2 bases and J 8 bases, leaving 18 bases between the germline ends. The germline V gene encodes CDR1 SGHTA and CDR2 FQGNSA. The CDR3 totals 15 residues. The CDR3, as DNA: TGTGCCAGCAGCTTAATCCGGACGGTCCCAAGAGAAGCTTTCTTT. Residues: CASSLIRTVPREAFF.

The J gene is TRBJ1-2, the V gene TRBV27; D is ambiguous. Per germline, CDR1 MNHEY and CDR2 SMNVEV (reference sequence). The CDR3 spans 14 residues. V was trimmed by 5 bases and J by 8 bases, leaving 18 bases between them. This chain's CDR3 is CASSPSREYRGYTF. CDR3 nucleotide sequence: TGTGCCAGCAGTCCCTCCCGGGAGTATCGCGGCTACACCTTC.

This clone was counted a few times. The gene calls are TRBV11-1 and TRBJ2-7; TRBD2 agrees at 7 bases. The CDR3 runs to 16 residues. After removal of 2 bases from V and 0 bases from J, the junction contained 7 bases not matched to a gene. Germline V gene sequence: CDR1 SGHAT, CDR2 FQDESV (reference sequence). The CDR3 spells CASSLSLAGLSYEQYF. The CDR3 coding sequence is TGTGCCAGCAGCTTATCGTTAGCGGGCCTCTCCTACGAGCAGTACTTC.

There are a few counts of this clone. This rearrangement joins TRBV5-6 to TRBJ2-7; D is ambiguous. Germline loops: CDR1 SGHDT, CDR2 YYEEEE. CDR3 length: 12 residues. Trimming stripped 2 bases from V and 4 bases from J, with 7 bases between. The CDR3 nucleotides are TGTGCCAGCAGCTTAGCGAGTTACGAGCAGTACTTC. Residues: CASSLASYEQYF.

The chain has TRBV6-6 and TRBJ1-1, with D unresolved. The V gene's germline CDR1 is MNHNY and CDR2 SVGAGI (reference sequence). V was pared by 6 bases and J by 1 base, with 9 bases between. The CDR3 contains 13 residues. The CDR3 bases are TGTGCCAGCAGACGCAACCAGAACACTGAAGCTTTCTTT. It yields the protein CASRRNQNTEAFF.

The CDR3 DNA reads as TGTGCCAGCAGTGGTGCCCCCCCACTGGGGAACTACAATGAGCAGTTCTTC. The encoded protein is CASSGAPPLGNYNEQFF. This chain joins TRBV25-1 and TRBJ2-1; D is unresolved. V was shortened by 4 bases and J by 3 bases, with 19 bases between the two germline ends. The CDR3 has 17 amino acids. The germline V gene has CDR1 MGHDK and CDR2 SYGVNS.

The chain recombines TRBV4-2 with TRBJ1-1; 10 positions agree with TRBD1. With 3 bases clipped from V and 2 bases from J, the junction kept 9 bases outside the gene matches. From germline, CDR1 is LGHNA and CDR2 YNFKEQ. This CDR3 spans 17 amino acids. The CDR3, as DNA: TGTGCCAGCAGCCACCTACTGACAGGGGGCGTTAACACTGAAGCTTTCTTT. The encoded protein is CASSHLLTGGVNTEAFF.

A single count supports this clone. This rearrangement joins TRBV18 to TRBJ2-1; a weak D match, TRBD2 (6 bases). This CDR3 is built from 16 residues. V was clipped by 3 bases and J by 2 bases, with 14 bases between them. CDR1 is KGHSH and CDR2 is LQKENI in the germline V gene. CDR3 amino acids: CASSPRVGGTYNEQFF. CDR3 in DNA: TGTGCCAGCTCACCCCGGGTGGGGGGAACCTACAATGAGCAGTTCTTC.

CDR3 in DNA: TGTGCCAGCAGCTTTTTCGCGGGGGAGTACAATGAGCAGTTCTTC. This gives the protein CASSFFAGEYNEQFF. The V gene is TRBV7-9, the J gene TRBJ2-1; 7 nucleotides match TRBD2. The CDR3 totals 15 residues. The V and J ends lost 3 bases and 4 bases, in that order; junction bases with no gene match: 6. CDR1 SEHNR and CDR2 FQNEAQ come from the germline V gene (reference sequence).

This rearrangement joins TRBV7-9 to TRBJ2-7; 11 positions match TRBD1. Germline V gene sequence: CDR1 SEHNR, CDR2 FQNEAQ (reference sequence). Trimming cost V 3 bases and J 5 bases; bases outside gene matches: 12. The CDR3 loop spans 17 amino acids. The CDR3 DNA sequence: TGTGCCAGCAGCTTGGCCGTCCCGGGACAGGGGGTCCACGAGCAGTACTTC. Its translation is CASSLAVPGQGVHEQYF.

The J gene is TRBJ2-3, the V gene TRBV7-2; unclear D gene. V shed 1 base and J shed 7 bases, with 15 bases lying between them. This CDR3 is 15 amino acids long. Per germline, CDR1 SGHTA and CDR2 FQGNSA. CDR3 sequence (DNA): TGTGCCAGCAGCTTAGGAGGATCTAAATCATATACGCAGTATTTT. It yields the protein CASSLGGSKSYTQYF. Based on the CDR3 plus reference TRBV7-2 and TRBJ2-3, the full variable domain is GAGVSQSPSNKVTEKGKDVELRCDPISGHTALYWYRQSLGQGLEFLIYFQGNSAPDKSGLPSDRFSAERTGGSVSTLTIQRTQQEDSAVYLCASSLGGSKSYTQYFGPGTRLTVL.